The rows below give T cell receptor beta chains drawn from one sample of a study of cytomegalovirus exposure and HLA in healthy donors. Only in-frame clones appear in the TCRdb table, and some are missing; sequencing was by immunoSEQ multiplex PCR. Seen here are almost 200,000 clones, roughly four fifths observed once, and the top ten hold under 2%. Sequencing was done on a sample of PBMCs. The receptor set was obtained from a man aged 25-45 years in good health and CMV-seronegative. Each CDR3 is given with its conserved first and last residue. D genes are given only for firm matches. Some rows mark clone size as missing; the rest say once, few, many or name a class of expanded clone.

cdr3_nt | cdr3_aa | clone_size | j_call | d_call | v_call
TGTGCCTGGAGTGAACAGGGAACTCAGCCCCAGCATTTT | CAWSEQGTQPQHF | NA | TRBJ1-5 | NA | TRBV30
TGTGCCAGCATCGGGGGGACAGGGGTATATTATGGCTACACCTTC | CASIGGTGVYYGYTF | NA | TRBJ1-2 | TRBD1 | TRBV6-1
TGTGCCAGCAGCTTAGAAAACGACAGGGCAGATACGCAGTATTTT | CASSLENDRADTQYF | NA | TRBJ2-3 | TRBD1 | TRBV11-2
TGTGCCAGCAGATCATCCGGTTCTGGAAACACCATATATTTT | CASRSSGSGNTIYF | NA | TRBJ1-3 | NA | TRBV2
TGTGCCAGCAGCCAAAGGGACGGGACAGCCTACGAGCAGTACTTC | CASSQRDGTAYEQYF | NA | TRBJ2-7 | TRBD1 | TRBV14
TGTGCCAGCAGTTTAGACACCGGAGGGATGGCCCAGCATTTT | CASSLDTGGMAQHF | NA | TRBJ1-5 | NA | TRBV28
TGTGCCAGCAGCTTGCTGGTGTTTAGCGGGATTTGGCATGAGCAGTTCTTC | CASSLLVFSGIWHEQFF | once | TRBJ2-1 | TRBD2 | TRBV5-5
TGTGCCAGCAGCCGACTAGCGGGAGTTGTATACAATGAGCAGTTCTTC | CASSRLAGVVYNEQFF | NA | TRBJ2-1 | TRBD2 | TRBV7-2
TGTGCCAGCACAGCAGGGGTGTCGAGCTCCTACGAGCAGTACTTC | CASTAGVSSSYEQYF | NA | TRBJ2-7 | NA | TRBV7-2
TGTGCCAGCAGCCCGACTAGCGGATGGGCAGATACGCAGTATTTT | CASSPTSGWADTQYF | NA | TRBJ2-3 | TRBD2 | TRBV6-4
TGCGCCAGCAGCTTGGATTCCACAGACGATGAGCAGTTCTTC | CASSLDSTDDEQFF | NA | TRBJ2-1 | NA | TRBV5-1
TGCGCCAGCAGCCAAGATCCCCAGGGAAGTTTCTACGAGCAGTACTTC | CASSQDPQGSFYEQYF | NA | TRBJ2-7 | NA | TRBV4-1
TGTGCCAGCAGTTTCGCTAGCGCCCCTTACAATGAGCAGTTCTTC | CASSFASAPYNEQFF | NA | TRBJ2-1 | NA | TRBV7-9
TGTGCCAGCAGTGACGGGGACAGGGGGCTAAGGACTAATGAAAAACTGTTTTTT | CASSDGDRGLRTNEKLFF | few | TRBJ1-4 | TRBD1 | TRBV6-4
TGCAGCGTTGTTCTCCGGGACAGGGGGACTCTCGGCGAGCAGTACTTC | CSVVLRDRGTLGEQYF | NA | TRBJ2-7 | TRBD1 | TRBV29-1
TGTGCCAGCAGCTTAGTGGCTAGCGGCTACAATGAGCAGTTCTTC | CASSLVASGYNEQFF | NA | TRBJ2-1 | TRBD2 | TRBV7-6
TGTGCCAGCAGCTCACATCCAGACCAAGAGACCCAGTACTTC | CASSSHPDQETQYF | NA | TRBJ2-5 | NA | TRBV11-3
TGTGCCAGCAGTGTTACAGGGGCCTACGAGCAGTACTTC | CASSVTGAYEQYF | NA | TRBJ2-7 | TRBD1 | TRBV6-1
TGTGCCAGCAGTTGGACTAGCGGGTTGAACACCGGGGAGCTGTTTTTT | CASSWTSGLNTGELFF | NA | TRBJ2-2 | TRBD2 | TRBV27
TGTGCCAGCAGCTTAGTAACGGGAGGGGGGGAGACCCAGTACTTC | CASSLVTGGGETQYF | NA | TRBJ2-5 | TRBD2 | TRBV11-2
TGTGCCAGCAGTGAATTGAGAGGGGCCGGGGGCTATGGCTACACCTTC | CASSELRGAGGYGYTF | NA | TRBJ1-2 | NA | TRBV6-1
TGTGCCAGCAGTTTCCTCGGACAAAACTATGGCTACACCTTC | CASSFLGQNYGYTF | few | TRBJ1-2 | NA | TRBV27
TGTGCCAGCAGCTTTGGGGCTCAGCCCCAGCATTTT | CASSFGAQPQHF | NA | TRBJ1-5 | NA | TRBV5-6
TGTGCCAGCAGCGTAGAAGACAGGGGGCAAGAGACCCAGTACTTC | CASSVEDRGQETQYF | NA | TRBJ2-5 | TRBD1 | TRBV9
TGCGCCAGCAGCTTGGCGAGGTCAGTTAGCTCCTACGAGCAGTACTTC | CASSLARSVSSYEQYF | few | TRBJ2-7 | NA | TRBV5-1
TGTGCCAGCAGTTTAATAAAGGGGGAGCAGTACTTC | CASSLIKGEQYF | NA | TRBJ2-7 | NA | TRBV27
TGTGCCATCAGAGGTGGGACTAGCGGGATCTACGAGCAGTACTTC | CAIRGGTSGIYEQYF | NA | TRBJ2-7 | TRBD2 | TRBV10-3
TGTGCCAGCAGGGTCCTAGCGGGAGGGCCAGGCGAGCAGTACTTC | CASRVLAGGPGEQYF | NA | TRBJ2-7 | TRBD2 | TRBV2
TGTGCCAGCAGCCTTGTGACAGGGGGAAACACTGAAGCTTTCTTT | CASSLVTGGNTEAFF | NA | TRBJ1-1 | TRBD1 | TRBV11-2
TGTGCCAGCAGCCAACTTTTGCAGGGTTCTGAAGCTTTCTTT | CASSQLLQGSEAFF | NA | TRBJ1-1 | NA | TRBV14
TGCGCCAGCATCAGTGGGACTAGCCCGAACAATGAGCAGTTCTTC | CASISGTSPNNEQFF | few | TRBJ2-1 | TRBD2 | TRBV5-1
TGTGCCAGCAATCGGTTTTCAACTAATGAAAAACTGTTTTTT | CASNRFSTNEKLFF | once | TRBJ1-4 | NA | TRBV9
TGCGCCAGCAGCTTGGAGAAGCGATACACAGGTACGCAGTATTTT | CASSLEKRYTGTQYF | NA | TRBJ2-3 | NA | TRBV5-1
TGTGCCAGCAGCCTGACAGGGAGCTCCTACGAGCAGTACTTC | CASSLTGSSYEQYF | NA | TRBJ2-7 | TRBD1 | TRBV6-1
TGCGCCAGCAACCCGATTGGGACAGGGGATGGCTACACCTTC | CASNPIGTGDGYTF | once | TRBJ1-2 | TRBD1 | TRBV5-1
TGCGCCAGCAGCCCAAGGGCAGGAGGGAGAGCGTACGAGCAGTACTTC | CASSPRAGGRAYEQYF | NA | TRBJ2-7 | NA | TRBV4-1
TGTGCCAGCAGGCAGACTAGCGGGCGCTACAATGAGCAGTTCTTC | CASRQTSGRYNEQFF | NA | TRBJ2-1 | TRBD2 | TRBV2
TGTGCCAGCAGTGCCGGGACAGGGCTTGAGCAGTACTTC | CASSAGTGLEQYF | few | TRBJ2-7 | TRBD1 | TRBV6-1
TGTGCTAGCAGCTTCCGACTAGCGGGATCAGACGGGGAGCTGTTTTTT | CASSFRLAGSDGELFF | few | TRBJ2-2 | TRBD2 | TRBV7-7
TGTGCCAGCAGCCCGAGCCCCCTAGCGGGTTTAGGTTACGAGCAGTACTTC | CASSPSPLAGLGYEQYF | once | TRBJ2-7 | TRBD2 | TRBV11-1